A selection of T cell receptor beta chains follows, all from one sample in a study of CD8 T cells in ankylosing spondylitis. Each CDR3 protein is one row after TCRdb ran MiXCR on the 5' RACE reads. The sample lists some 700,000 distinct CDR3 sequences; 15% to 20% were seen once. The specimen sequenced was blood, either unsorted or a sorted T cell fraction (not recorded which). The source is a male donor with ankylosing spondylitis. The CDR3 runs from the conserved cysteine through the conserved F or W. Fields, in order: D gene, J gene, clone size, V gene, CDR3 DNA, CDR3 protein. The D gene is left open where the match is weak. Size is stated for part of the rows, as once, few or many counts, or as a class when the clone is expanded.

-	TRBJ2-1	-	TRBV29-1	TGCAGCGTCACGGGGTATTTGGGGACCTACAATGAGCAGTTCTTC	CSVTGYLGTYNEQFF
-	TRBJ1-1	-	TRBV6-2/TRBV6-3	TGTGCCAGCAGTTACCCAACGAACACTGAAGCTTTCTTT	CASSYPTNTEAFF
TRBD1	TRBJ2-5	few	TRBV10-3	TGTGCCATCAGTGATCGCCCTCCAGGGACAGGGGGAGAGACCCAGTACTTC	CAISDRPPGTGGETQYF
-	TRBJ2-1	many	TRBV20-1	TGCAGTCTCCGAAGCTCCTACAATGAGCAGTTCTTC	CSLRSSYNEQFF
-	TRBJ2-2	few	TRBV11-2	TGTGCCAGCACCCGACAGGAGAACACCGGGGAGCTGTTTTTT	CASTRQENTGELFF
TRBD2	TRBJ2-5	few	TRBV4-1	TGCGCCAGCAGCCAAGTGGGACTATCCCTGGAGACCCAGTACTTC	CASSQVGLSLETQYF
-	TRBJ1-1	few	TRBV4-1	TGCGCCAGCAGCCAAGATGTCGGAGAAGCTTTCTTT	CASSQDVGEAFF
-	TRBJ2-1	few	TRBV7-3	TGTGCCAGCAGCTTAACCACTGGAACGGAAGGATCCTACAATGAGCAGTTCTTC	CASSLTTGTEGSYNEQFF
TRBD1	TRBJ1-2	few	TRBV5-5	TGTGCCAGCAGCTTGTCCGGGACAGGGGTTAACTATGGCTACACCTTC	CASSLSGTGVNYGYTF
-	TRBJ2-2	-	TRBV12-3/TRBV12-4	TGTGCAGTGGCGGGGAACACCGGGGAGCTGTTTTTT	CAVAGNTGELFF
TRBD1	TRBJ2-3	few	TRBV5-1	TGCGCCAGCAGCTTGGATACAGGGGCTCGGGGAGATACGCAGTATTTT	CASSLDTGARGDTQYF
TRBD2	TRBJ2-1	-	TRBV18	TGTGCCAGCTCAAACCTAGCGGACAATGAGCAGTTCTTC	CASSNLADNEQFF
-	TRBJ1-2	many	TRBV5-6	TGTGCCAGCAGCCCCGACAGGATCTATGGCTACACCTTC	CASSPDRIYGYTF
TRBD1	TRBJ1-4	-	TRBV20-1	TGCAGTGCTAGCCTTGGTGCGACAGGGCAAGGAGAAAAACTGTTTTTT	CSASLGATGQGEKLFF
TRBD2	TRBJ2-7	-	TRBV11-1	TGTGCCAGCAGCTTAGCAGCGGGGGAGTACGAGCAGTACTTC	CASSLAAGEYEQYF
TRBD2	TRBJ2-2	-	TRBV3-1	TGTGCCAGCAGCCATCTAACTAGCGGGGCCGGGGAGCTGTTTTTT	CASSHLTSGAGELFF
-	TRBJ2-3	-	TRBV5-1	TGCGCCAGCAGCTTGGCGGGGCCAGCAGATACGCAGTATTTT	CASSLAGPADTQYF
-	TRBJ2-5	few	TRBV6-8	TGTGCCAGCAGTTTGAGGAAGTTAAGAGAGACCCAGTACTTC	CASSLRKLRETQYF
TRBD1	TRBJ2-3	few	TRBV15	TGTGCCACCAGCAGCGACGGACAGGACAGCACAGATACGCAGTATTTT	CATSSDGQDSTDTQYF
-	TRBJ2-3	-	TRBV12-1	TGTGCCAGCAGCTTTAGTTTGGGCGGGAACACGCCCACAGATACGCAGTATTTT	CASSFSLGGNTPTDTQYF
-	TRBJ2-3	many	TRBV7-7	TGTGCTAGCAGCCCAACGACTGGGGGTGGAGATACGCAGTATTTT	CASSPTTGGGDTQYF
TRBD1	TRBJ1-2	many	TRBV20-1	TGCAGTGCTAGAGCTCCCCGACAGGGGAACTATGGCTACACCTTC	CSARAPRQGNYGYTF
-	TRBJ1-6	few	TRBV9	TGTGCCAGCAGCGGGGAGGGGGTGGTCTCACCCCTCCACTTT	CASSGEGVVSPLHF
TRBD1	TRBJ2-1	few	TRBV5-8	TGTGCCAGCAGCCCGGGACAGGGCCACTACAATGAGCAGTTCTTC	CASSPGQGHYNEQFF
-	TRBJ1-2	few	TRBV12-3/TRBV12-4	TGTGCCAGCGGATTCGCTAACTATGGCTACACCTTC	CASGFANYGYTF
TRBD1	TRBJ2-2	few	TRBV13	TGTGCCAGCAGCTACACCGGGACAGGGGCTGTCGGGGAGCTGTTTTTT	CASSYTGTGAVGELFF
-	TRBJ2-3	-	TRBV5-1	TGCGCCAGCAGCTTGCCGGACACAAACACAGATACGCAGTATTTT	CASSLPDTNTDTQYF
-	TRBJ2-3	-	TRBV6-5	TGTGCCAGCAGTTATGGAGGGGGGCGAGATACGCAGTATTTT	CASSYGGGRDTQYF
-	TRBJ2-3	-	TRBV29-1	TGCAGCGTAGCACCTCTACTCACAGATACGCAGTATTTT	CSVAPLLTDTQYF
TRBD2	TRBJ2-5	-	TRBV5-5	TGTGCCAGCAGCTTGGTACTAGCGGGAGCAGGAGAGACCCAGTACTTC	CASSLVLAGAGETQYF
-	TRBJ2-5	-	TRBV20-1	TGCAGTGCCCCCCGGAGGGGGAAAACCCAAGAGACCCAGTACTTC	CSAPRRGKTQETQYF